The rows below give T cell receptor beta chains drawn from one sample of a study of blood T cells in healthy people across ages. One entry per CDR3 protein, called by TCRdb with MiXCR from the 5' RACE reads. This sample carries 1.5 million to 2 million distinct CDR3 sequences, approximately 28% of them seen once, and the ten largest clones take 7.7%. Sequenced material: blood. These receptors originate from a woman aged 30 to 39 in good health. CDR3s leave out the opening cysteine and the closing phenylalanine or tryptophan. Not all rows give a size; the values are once, few, many and, for expanded clones, a class.

TRBJ2-7 TRBV7-2 - ASSSRGSSGSPYEQY
TRBJ2-7 TRBV28 - ASSLVGSNDYEQY
TRBJ2-7 TRBV2 few ASSRFDRGEYEQY
TRBJ2-7 TRBV2 - ASGQDGVGEQY
TRBJ2-1 TRBV5-1 few ASSLDTSGGFNEQF
TRBJ1-5 TRBV10-3 - AISSQGSNQPQH
TRBJ2-5 TRBV7-3 many ASSLTGLQETQY
TRBJ2-3 TRBV12-3/TRBV12-4 - ASKDGTDTQY
TRBJ2-1 TRBV12-3/TRBV12-4 - ASSPRQVREQF
TRBJ2-7 TRBV27 few ASSLQREYEQY
TRBJ2-3 TRBV3-1 few ASSPPTSGKDTQY
TRBJ1-2 TRBV20-1 few SARESLERGGGYT
TRBJ2-1 TRBV20-1 few SAIYNEQF
TRBJ2-5 TRBV28 - ASSPSGRDSRD
TRBJ1-6 TRBV10-3 - AIMSGTGDSPLH
TRBJ2-7 TRBV5-6 few ASRRWGAPYEQY
TRBJ2-7 TRBV29-1 - SATPVAGINEQY
TRBJ1-1 TRBV6-2/TRBV6-3 few ASHEGQSTEAF
TRBJ2-1 TRBV13 - ASSSQTGTINEQF
TRBJ1-2 TRBV10-2 few ASSRGPEGYGYT
TRBJ1-2 TRBV18 - ASSPGQLPGYT
TRBJ2-1 TRBV29-1 few SASRDFVASAGGQF
TRBJ2-4 TRBV20-1 - SARDGWGLNEQY
TRBJ2-4 TRBV7-9 - ASSLASGTSAKNIQY
TRBJ1-1 TRBV6-5 few ASMTANTEAF
TRBJ2-3 TRBV10-2 few ASSGDSGRGSDTQY
TRBJ1-5 TRBV2 - ASSGQAQYQPQH
TRBJ2-5 TRBV3-1 many ASSLPGRGTGERETQY
TRBJ1-1 TRBV20-1 - SAAQNTEAF
TRBJ2-1 TRBV6-2/TRBV6-3 many ASSYSIGGPTDEQF
TRBJ2-7 TRBV20-1 - SARAVNPPNEQY
TRBJ2-3 TRBV6-5 - ASSYGGGPDTQY
TRBJ1-1 TRBV29-1 - SVGGGAEAF
TRBJ2-5 TRBV6-5 many ASSYRGQETQY
TRBJ2-7 TRBV20-1 - SASSGTPYEQY
TRBJ2-3 TRBV20-1 few SAVTSGGADTQY
TRBJ2-1 TRBV15 few ATSREWGTDYNEQF
TRBJ2-1 TRBV24-1 few ATSDLTAHAETQF
TRBJ2-1 TRBV6-4 few ASSEAEYNEQF
TRBJ2-7 TRBV3-1 - ASSPAYSSYEQY
TRBJ1-6 TRBV15 many ATSREGQGNSPLH
TRBJ2-1 TRBV12-3/TRBV12-4 - ASSFRRTQF
TRBJ1-1 TRBV29-1 - SVELDMNTEAF
TRBJ2-7 TRBV28 - ASTVTGVGEQY
TRBJ1-1 TRBV27 few ARSQDSCAF
TRBJ1-2 TRBV5-1 many ASSLLATDPGYT
TRBJ1-1 TRBV12-5 once ASGLVNTKHSQNPMNTEAF
TRBJ2-1 TRBV7-3 - ASSRGRGDNEQF